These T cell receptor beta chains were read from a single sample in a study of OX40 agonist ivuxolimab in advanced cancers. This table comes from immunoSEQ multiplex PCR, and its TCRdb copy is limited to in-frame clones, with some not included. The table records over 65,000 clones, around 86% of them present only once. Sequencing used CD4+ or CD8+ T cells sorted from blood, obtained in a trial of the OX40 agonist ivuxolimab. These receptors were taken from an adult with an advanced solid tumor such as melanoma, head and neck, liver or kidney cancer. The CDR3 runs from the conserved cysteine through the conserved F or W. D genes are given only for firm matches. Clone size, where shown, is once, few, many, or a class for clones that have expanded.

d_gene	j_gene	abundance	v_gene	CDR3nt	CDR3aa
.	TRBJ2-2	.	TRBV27	TGTGCCAGCACTTCCGGGCCTCCCACCGGGGAGCTGTTTTTT	CASTSGPPTGELFF
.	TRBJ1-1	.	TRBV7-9	TGTGCCAGCAGCTTCGCCGGCGGGGGGCGGTTCACTGAAGCTTTCTTT	CASSFAGGGRFTEAFF
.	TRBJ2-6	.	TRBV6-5	TGTGCCAGCGGCTACTTCTCTGGGGCCAACGTCCTGACTTTC	CASGYFSGANVLTF
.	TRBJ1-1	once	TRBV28	TGTGCCAGCAAACCCGGGGGGAACACTGAAGCTTTCTTT	CASKPGGNTEAFF
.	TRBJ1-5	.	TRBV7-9	TGTGCCAGCAGCTTAGCGGGGGACGGTCATAGCAATCAGCCCCAGCATTTT	CASSLAGDGHSNQPQHF
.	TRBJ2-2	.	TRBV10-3	TGTGCCATCAGCGAGGGGAACGCCGGGGAGCTGTTTTTT	CAISEGNAGELFF
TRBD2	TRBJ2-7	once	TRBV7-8	TGTGCCAGCAGCGCCAGAACACTAGCGGGAGGGCCGGAATCCCACGAGCAGTACTTC	CASSARTLAGGPESHEQYF
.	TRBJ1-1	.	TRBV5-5	TGTGCCAGCAGCTTCGCAGGGTGGGACACTGAAGCTTTCTTT	CASSFAGWDTEAFF
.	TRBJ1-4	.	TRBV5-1	TGCGCCAGCAGCTTGTCACGGGCAACTAATGAAAAACTGTTTTTT	CASSLSRATNEKLFF
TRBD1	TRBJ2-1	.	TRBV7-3	TGTGCCACCTCGAGAAGACAGGGCTATGAGCAGTTCTTC	CATSRRQGYEQFF
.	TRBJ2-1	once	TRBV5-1	TGCGCCAGCAGTGGTGGACAGACCACCTACAATGAGCAGTTCTTC	CASSGGQTTYNEQFF
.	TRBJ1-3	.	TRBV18	TGTGCCAGCTCACCAAACGAGCCGGGACAAACCTCTGGAAACACCATATATTTT	CASSPNEPGQTSGNTIYF
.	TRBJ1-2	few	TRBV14	TGTGCCAGCAGCCCCCACGCGGGCGTTAACAACTATGGCTACACCTTC	CASSPHAGVNNYGYTF
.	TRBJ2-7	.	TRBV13	TGTGCCAGCAGCGGCCCGGTCACAGCCTACGAGCAGTACTTC	CASSGPVTAYEQYF
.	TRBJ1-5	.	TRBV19	TGTGCCAGTAGTGAAGGGAGCGCGGATCAGCCCCAGCATTTT	CASSEGSADQPQHF
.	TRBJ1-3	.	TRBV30	TGTGCCTGGACCAAAAACCCTGGAAACACCATATATTTT	CAWTKNPGNTIYF
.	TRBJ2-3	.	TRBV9	TGTGCCAGCAGCGTAGCCCCGCAGAGAGATACGCAGTATTTT	CASSVAPQRDTQYF
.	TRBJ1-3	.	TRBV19	TGTGCCAGTAGGGGCAGAGGAAACACCATATATTTT	CASRGRGNTIYF
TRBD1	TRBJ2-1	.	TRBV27	TGTGCCAGCAGCCTGACAGGGGGTTCGGTGTTCTTC	CASSLTGGSVFF
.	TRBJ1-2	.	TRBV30	TGTGCCTGGAAAACTCAAAAGGGCTATGGCTACACCTTC	CAWKTQKGYGYTF
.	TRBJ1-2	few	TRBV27	TGTGCCAGCAGTTTATCACAGGTCACTGGGTCTGGCTACACCTTC	CASSLSQVTGSGYTF
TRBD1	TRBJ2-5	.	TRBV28	TGTGCCAGCAGTTTCTCCCGGGACAGGGGTTGGGAGACCCAGTACTTC	CASSFSRDRGWETQYF
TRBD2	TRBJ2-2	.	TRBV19	TGTGCCAGTGGTGTATTAGCGGGAGCCACCGGGGAGCTGTTTTTT	CASGVLAGATGELFF
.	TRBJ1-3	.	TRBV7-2	TGTGCCAGCAGCGCGGACAGACCCTCTGGAAACACCATATATTTT	CASSADRPSGNTIYF
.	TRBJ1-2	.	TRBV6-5	TGTGCCAGCAGGACCAATGGCGGCTATGGCTACACCTTC	CASRTNGGYGYTF
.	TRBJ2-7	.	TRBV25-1	TGTGCCAGCAGTCGACAGGTCTCCTCCTACGAGCAGTACTTC	CASSRQVSSYEQYF
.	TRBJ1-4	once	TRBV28	TGTGCCAGCAGGACCCTAAGTAATAAACTGTTTTTT	CASRTLSNKLFF
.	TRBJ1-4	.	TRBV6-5	TGTGCCAGCAGCCGGGACGGGCTCGAAAAACTGTTTTTT	CASSRDGLEKLFF
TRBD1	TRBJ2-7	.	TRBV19	TGTGCCAGTAGTATAGCGGGACAGGCAGTCGACGAGCAGTACTTC	CASSIAGQAVDEQYF
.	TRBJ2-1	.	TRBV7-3	TGTGCCAGCAGCTCCGCCGGGACTCCTAACTACAATGAGCAGTTCTTC	CASSSAGTPNYNEQFF
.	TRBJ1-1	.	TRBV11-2	TGTGCCAGCAGCACCATTACCCAGGGTGAAGCTTTCTTT	CASSTITQGEAFF
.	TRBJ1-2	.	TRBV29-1	TGCAGCGTTCATGAGGGGGGCAATGGCTACACCTTC	CSVHEGGNGYTF
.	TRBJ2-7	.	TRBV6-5	TGTGCCAGCAGTTCTACCTCCTACGAGCAGTACTTC	CASSSTSYEQYF
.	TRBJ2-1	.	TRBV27	TGTGCCAGCAGTGCCCTTGCGGTGTACAATGAGCAGTTCTTC	CASSALAVYNEQFF
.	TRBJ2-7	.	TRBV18	TGTGCCAGCTCATCGCCCCCCTCCTACGAGCAGTGCTTC	CASSSPPSYEQCF
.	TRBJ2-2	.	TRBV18	TGTGCCAGCTCACCACAGGGGTTTAACACCGGGGAGCTGTTTTTT	CASSPQGFNTGELFF
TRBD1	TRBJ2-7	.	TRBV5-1	TGCGCCAGCAGCTTCCGACAGGGCAGCTACGAGCAGTACTTC	CASSFRQGSYEQYF
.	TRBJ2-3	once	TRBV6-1	TGTGCCAGCAGTGAAGCCCATACGCAGTATTTT	CASSEAHTQYF
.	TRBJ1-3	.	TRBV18	TGTGCCAGCTCACCACCCGGTTGGCAGGGGCTGGGAAACACCATATATTTT	CASSPPGWQGLGNTIYF
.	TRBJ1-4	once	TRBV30	TGTGCCTGGACCGGGGATGAAAAACTGTTTTTT	CAWTGDEKLFF
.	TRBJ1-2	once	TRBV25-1	TGTGCCAGCAGTGATGGCGGTCGGAATGGCTACACCTTC	CASSDGGRNGYTF
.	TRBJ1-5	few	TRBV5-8	TGTGCCAGCCGCGGGGGGGGCACTCGCAATCAGCCCCAGCATTTT	CASRGGGTRNQPQHF
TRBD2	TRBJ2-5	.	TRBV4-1	TGCGCCAGCAGCCAACCTACTAGCGGAAAAGAGACCCAGTACTTC	CASSQPTSGKETQYF
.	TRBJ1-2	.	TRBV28	TGTGCCAGCAGTAAGGGGGGAAACTATGGCTACACCTTC	CASSKGGNYGYTF
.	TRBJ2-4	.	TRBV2	TGTGCCAGCAGTGAAAAATTCGGGAGAGGGGCTGCCAAAAACATTCAGTACTTC	CASSEKFGRGAAKNIQYF